These 26 T cell receptor delta chains originate from one sample sequenced in a study of gamma-delta T cells after stem cell transplantation. TCRdb called clones from the RT-PCR reads again using CATT. The sample shows 1,500 to 2,000 delta-chain clones, about 3.9% of them seen only once. The material sequenced was gamma-delta T cells. Receptors were obtained from a human donor. It is not recorded whose cells these are; they may come from a transplant donor.

In its sample, this clone was seen a few times. This rearrangement joins TRDV2 to TRDJ1; 12 bases agree with TRDD3. Germline values: CDR1 GEAIGNYY, CDR2 EKD. CDR3 length equals 20 residues. J was trimmed by 3 bases and V by 0 bases; bases with no gene match: 16. The CDR3 DNA reads TGTGCCTGTGACACCGTTTCCACTGGGGGATACAGGGAGTCCCCCGATAAACTCATCTTT. Translating it yields CACDTVSTGGYRESPDKLIF.

This clone turned up a few times. A far larger clone differs by one base, so this is likely a read error. The sample carries other DNA sequences with the same CDR3. The chain carries TRDV2 and TRDJ1; 7 bases line up with TRDD3. The length of the CDR3 is 20 residues. Germline V CDR1 and CDR2: GEAIGNYY, EKD. This CDR3 is CACDTVGSGDASTNTDKLIF. CDR3 DNA: TGTGCCTGTGACACCGTGGGATCGGGGGATGCCTCTACTAACACCGATAAGCTCATCTTT.

This clone was seen more than once but under ten times. A much larger clone lies one base from this, so it may be a read error. The sample has other DNA sequences that encode this CDR3 too. The chain joins TRDV2 to TRDJ3; 8 bases fit TRDD3. Per germline, CDR1 GEAIGNYY and CDR2 EKD. The CDR3 is made up of 18 amino acids. This CDR3 reads CACDTLGELEWDTRQMFF. Written as DNA, the CDR3 is TGTGCCTGCGACACTCTGGGGGAACTGGAGTGGGACACCCGACAGATGTTTTTC.

This clone appeared a few times. This probably arose from a read error, given a far larger clone one base away. At the DNA level, this CDR3 is encoded by other sequences in the same sample as well. This chain's CDR3 is CACENLGDLDTDKLIF. The DNA for the CDR3 is TGTGCCTGTGAGAATCTGGGGGACCTAGACACCGATAAACTCATCTTT. The chain combines TRDV2 with TRDJ1; 8 bases fit TRDD3. CDR1 and CDR2 from the germline V gene are GEAIGNYY and EKD. The CDR3 loop spans 16 amino acids. V lost 4 bases to trimming and J lost 0 bases; unmatched junction nucleotides: 9.

Of note for this clone: The sample holds other DNA sequences that translate to the same CDR3. This chain joins TRDV2 and TRDJ1, with 10 nucleotides matching TRDD3. CDR1 and CDR2 (germline): GEAIGNYY, EKD. Losses at the gene ends were 1 base for V and 2 bases for J; bases not matched to a gene: 3. The CDR3 contains 15 residues. In DNA form, the CDR3 reads TGTGCCTGTGACACTTTACTGGGGGATACCGATAAACTCATCTTT. It codes for CACDTLLGDTDKLIF.

As to this clone: A far larger clone is one base from this, pointing to a likely read error. The chain uses TRDV2 and TRDJ1, with 10 positions matching TRDD3. The germline CDR1 and CDR2 sequences are GEAIGNYY and EKD. The CDR3 length is 17 residues. CDR3 protein: CARDNVGGDTKADKLIF. The CDR3 DNA sequence: TGTGCCCGTGACAATGTAGGGGGGGATACGAAGGCCGATAAACTCATCTTT.

The gene calls are TRDV2 and TRDJ1, with TRDD2 as a possible D gene (9 bases). Germline CDR1 and CDR2: GEAIGNYY and EKD. Trimming stripped 0 bases from V and 1 base from J, with 29 bases between. The length of the CDR3 is 21 residues. CDR3: CACDTAFLRTGGQHGTDKLIF. The CDR3 region has the DNA TGTGCCTGTGACACCGCCTTCCTACGAACTGGGGGCCAACACGGCACCGATAAACTCATCTTT.

This clone has more than one count but fewer than ten. This may be a read error, as it is one base from a much larger clone. The chain has TRDV2 and TRDJ3; a possible D gene is TRDD3 (6 bases). Looked up from germline, CDR1 is GEAIGNYY and CDR2 is EKD. Trimming stripped 1 base from V and 1 base from J, with 22 bases between. The CDR3 length is 21 residues. CDR3 DNA sequence: TGTGCCTGTGACACTCTGTCCCCTGGGGTATACCAGTCCTGGGACACCCGACAGATGTTTTTC. It yields the protein CACDTLSPGVYQSWDTRQMFF.

This clone has more than one count but fewer than ten. The sample has other DNA sequences that encode this CDR3 too. The chain employs TRDV2 and TRDJ1; 8 bases fit TRDD3. After removal of 3 bases from V and 1 base from J, the junction contained 6 bases not matched to a gene. The CDR3 is 15 residues long. CDR1 is GEAIGNYY and CDR2 is EKD in the germline V gene. The chain's CDR3 is CACDVLGVGTDKLIF. The CDR3 DNA is TGTGCCTGTGACGTACTGGGGGTCGGCACCGATAAACTCATCTTT.

There are a few counts of this clone. A much larger clone differs from this one at a single base, so this may be a read error. This chain joins TRDV2 and TRDJ3; D is possibly TRDD3 (6 bases). Germline V gene lookup returns CDR1 GEAIGNYY and CDR2 EKD. V was cut by 1 base and J by 0 bases, with 18 bases left in between. This CDR3 comprises 20 residues. The CDR3 DNA is TGTGCCTGTGACACGTTATGGGGGGCTCGAAGCTCCTGGGACACCCGACAGATGTTTTTC. Protein sequence: CACDTLWGARSSWDTRQMFF.

In its sample, this clone was seen a few times. The rearrangement links TRDV2 to TRDJ1; 8 positions match TRDD3. The germline CDR1 and CDR2 sequences are GEAIGNYY and EKD. Trimming cost V 4 bases and J 0 bases; bases outside gene matches: 12. There are 17 residues in the CDR3. CDR3 sequence (DNA): TGTGCCTGTGATGGGGTTACTGGGGGGGCCTACACCGATAAACTCATCTTT. Its protein is CACDGVTGGAYTDKLIF.

The rearrangement links TRDV2 to TRDJ1; 10 bases are shared with TRDD3. After removal of 3 bases from V and 6 bases from J, the junction contained 12 bases not matched to a gene. This CDR3 comprises 16 residues. Germline CDR1 is GEAIGNYY and CDR2 is EKD. This CDR3 reads CACDALLGDLNYKLIF. CDR3 sequence (DNA): TGTGCCTGTGACGCCTTACTGGGGGATCTAAATTATAAACTCATCTTT.

The V and J genes are TRDV2 and TRDJ1, with 10 bases aligning to TRDD3. V shed 5 bases and J 3 bases; nucleotides not matched to a gene: 20. CDR1 is GEAIGNYY, CDR2 EKD, per germline. The CDR3 has 19 amino acids. This CDR3 is CACVPVPTGGGGYPDKLIF. In DNA, the CDR3 is TGTGCCTGTGTCCCTGTTCCTACGGGTGGTGGGGGATACCCCGATAAACTCATCTTT.

Relative to its sample, this clone is medium-sized (0.01 to 0.1%). The chain links TRDV2 to TRDJ1; 9 nucleotides match TRDD3. CDR3 length: 18 amino acids. CDR1 and CDR2 (germline): GEAIGNYY, EKD. The V segment lost 0 bases and the J segment 3 bases; nucleotides outside the gene matches: 13. The CDR3 loop reads CACDTVRPGGWVPDKLIF. For the CDR3, the DNA is TGTGCCTGTGACACCGTTCGTCCTGGGGGATGGGTACCCGATAAACTCATCTTT.

This clone was seen more than once but under ten times. This clone may be a read error of a much larger clone one base away. In DNA, the CDR3 is TGTGCCTGTGACACTCTCCTCGGTGGGGATACGCAGAGAGCCGATAAACTCATCTTT. The encoded protein is CACDTLLGGDTQRADKLIF. The chain combines TRDV2 with TRDJ1, with 9 bases aligning to TRDD3. The CDR3 length is 19 residues. With 1 base clipped from V and 3 bases from J, the junction kept 17 bases outside the gene matches. In germline, CDR1 is GEAIGNYY, CDR2 EKD.

This clone rates as medium-sized. V and J are TRDV2 and TRDJ1, with D perhaps matching TRDD3 (6 bases). Germline values: CDR1 GEAIGNYY, CDR2 EKD. The CDR3 loop spans 16 amino acids. V lost 0 bases to trimming and J lost 0 bases, with 13 bases between them. The CDR3 is CACDTLLGRYTDKLIF. The DNA of the CDR3 is TGTGCCTGTGACACCTTGCTGGGGAGGTACACCGATAAACTCATCTTT.

Concerning this clone itself: A far bigger clonotype differs at one base, so this is likely a read error. This sample also contains other DNA sequences that code for the same CDR3. The rearrangement uses TRDV2 and TRDJ1; 9 positions match TRDD3. This CDR3 has 18 amino acids. Germline values: CDR1 GEAIGNYY, CDR2 EKD. The CDR3, as DNA: TGTGCCTGTGACCCGGTAAACTGGGGGACCTCGTACACCGATAAACTCATTTTT. This gives the protein CACDPVNWGTSYTDKLIF.

A note on this clone: A much bigger clone sits one base away, suggesting this may be a read error. The chain is built from TRDV2 and TRDJ2; TRDD3 aligns across 10 bases. V lost 2 bases, J lost 1 base, and 15 bases stayed unmatched. The CDR3 sequence is 20 residues long. Germline V gene sequence: CDR1 GEAIGNYY, CDR2 EKD. CDR3 in amino acids: CACDRAVLGDSVFLTAQLFF. The CDR3 DNA reads as TGTGCCTGTGACAGGGCCGTACTGGGGGATTCCGTTTTTTTGACAGCACAACTCTTCTTT.

The chain uses TRDV2 and TRDJ2, with a weak D call TRDD3 (5 bases). CDR3 length equals 15 residues. Germline V lookup: CDR1 GEAIGNYY, CDR2 EKD. The V end was cut by 3 bases, the J end by 5 bases, with 15 bases between. CDR3 amino acids: CACDHIGGSTAQLFF. CDR3 nucleotide sequence: TGTGCCTGTGACCACATCGGGGGTAGCACAGCACAACTCTTCTTT.

This clone turned up a few times. The V gene is TRDV2, the J gene TRDJ3; TRDD3 aligns across 10 bases. The CDR3 totals 20 residues. J lost 0 bases, V lost 1 base, and 8 bases had no gene match. CDR1 GEAIGNYY and CDR2 EKD come from the germline V gene. CDR3 DNA: TGTGCCTGTGACACGAACTGGGGGATTGGTGGCTCCTGGGACACCCGACAGATGTTTTTC. Its protein is CACDTNWGIGGSWDTRQMFF.

The rearrangement links TRDV2 to TRDJ1, with 13 bases matching TRDD3. This CDR3 comprises 20 residues. The trim removed 3 bases at V and 2 bases at J, leaving 17 bases unmatched. In germline, CDR1 is GEAIGNYY, CDR2 EKD. The CDR3 here is CACDPLLGDTRLSPTDKLIF. As DNA, the CDR3 is TGTGCCTGTGACCCCTTACTGGGGGATACGCGCTTAAGCCCTACCGATAAACTCATCTTT.

By its share, this clone is large. This CDR3 is also generated by other DNA sequences in the sample. The chain uses TRDV2 and TRDJ1; TRDD3 agrees at 9 bases. The V and J ends lost 1 base and 3 bases, in that order; junction bases with no gene match: 29. The CDR3 spans 23 residues. Germline CDR1 GEAIGNYY, CDR2 EKD. CDR3 residues: CACDTAFPTGLPLGERGADKLIF. In nucleotides, the CDR3 is TGTGCCTGTGACACAGCATTTCCTACCGGACTACCACTGGGGGAAAGGGGGGCCGATAAACTCATCTTT.

V gene TRDV2 combines with J gene TRDJ3, with 9 bases fitting TRDD3. With V trimmed by 3 bases and J by 0 bases, 8 bases remained unmatched. This CDR3 comprises 19 residues. Germline assignment: CDR1 GEAIGNYY and CDR2 EKD. CDR3 amino acids: CACDLTGGLSSWDTRQMFF. The CDR3 nucleotides are TGTGCCTGTGACCTTACTGGGGGACTGAGCTCCTGGGACACCCGACAGATGTTTTTC.

This clone qualifies as medium-sized. The genes are TRDV2 and TRDJ3; D gene unclear. The CDR3 loop spans 20 amino acids. Trimming pared 1 base from V and 2 bases from J, leaving 20 bases between. Per germline, CDR1 GEAIGNYY and CDR2 EKD. DNA for the CDR3: TGTGCCTGTGACACAGTTGTGGCCAATTCAGATACCTGGGACACCCGACAGATGTTTTTC. Its translation: CACDTVVANSDTWDTRQMFF.

This clone has more than one count but fewer than ten. The CDR3, as DNA: TGTGCCTGTGACGGGGTACTGGGGGATACGCGGACCGATAAACTCATCTTT. Amino acid sequence: CACDGVLGDTRTDKLIF. The J gene is TRDJ1, the V gene TRDV2; 13 nucleotides agree with TRDD3. The germline V gene has CDR1 GEAIGNYY and CDR2 EKD. Trimming removed 3 bases from V and 2 bases from J; junction bases left unmatched: 8. The CDR3 loop spans 17 amino acids.

This clone turned up a few times. V gene TRDV2 combines with J gene TRDJ1, with 10 nucleotides matching TRDD3. Germline V lookup: CDR1 GEAIGNYY, CDR2 EKD. The CDR3 totals 16 residues. After removal of 6 bases from V and 1 base from J, the junction contained 10 bases not matched to a gene. CDR3 protein: CACFVLGDTTTDKLIF. The CDR3 DNA reads TGTGCCTGTTTCGTATTGGGGGATACCACCACCGATAAACTCATCTTT.